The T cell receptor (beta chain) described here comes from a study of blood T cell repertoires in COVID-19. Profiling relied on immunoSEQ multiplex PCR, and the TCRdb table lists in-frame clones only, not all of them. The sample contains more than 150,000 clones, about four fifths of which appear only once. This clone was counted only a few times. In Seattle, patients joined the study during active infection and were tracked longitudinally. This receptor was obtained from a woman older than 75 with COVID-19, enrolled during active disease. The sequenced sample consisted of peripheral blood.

The CDR3 spells CASSFPTPASPPTYNEQFF. The CDR3 DNA sequence: TGTGCCAGCAGTTTCCCCACTCCAGCGAGCCCACCTACTTACAATGAGCAGTTCTTC. V and J are TRBV28 and TRBJ2-1; no clear D gene. Germline V lookup: CDR1 MDHEN, CDR2 SYDVKM. This CDR3 contains 19 residues. Between the trimmed V and J ends, which lost 3 bases and 4 bases, there was a span of 25 bases. The full variable domain, rest sourced from reference TRBV28 and TRBJ2-1, is DVKVTQSSRYLVKRTGEKVFLECVQDMDHENMFWYRQDPGLGLRLIYFSYDVKMKEKGDIPEGYSVSREKKERFSLILESASTNQTSMYLCASSFPTPASPPTYNEQFFGPGTRLTVL.